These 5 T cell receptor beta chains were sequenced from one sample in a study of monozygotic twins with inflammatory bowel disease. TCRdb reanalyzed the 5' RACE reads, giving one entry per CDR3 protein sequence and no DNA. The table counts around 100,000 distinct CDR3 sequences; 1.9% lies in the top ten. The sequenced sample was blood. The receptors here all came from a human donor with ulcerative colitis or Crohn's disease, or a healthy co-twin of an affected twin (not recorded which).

CDR3 sequence: CASRHTGTGVPDEQYF. This chain joins TRBV6-1 and TRBJ2-7; TCRdb's assignment of TRBD1 cannot be checked, as there is no DNA. The CDR3 is 16 residues long. The germline gives CDR1 MNHNS, CDR2 SASEGT.

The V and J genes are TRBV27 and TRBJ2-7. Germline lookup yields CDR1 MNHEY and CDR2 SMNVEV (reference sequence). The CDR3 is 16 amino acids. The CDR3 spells CASSFSVLSRAYEQYF.

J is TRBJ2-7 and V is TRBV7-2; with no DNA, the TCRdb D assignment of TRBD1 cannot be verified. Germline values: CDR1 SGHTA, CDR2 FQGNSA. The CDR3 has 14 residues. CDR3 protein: CASSWGGGSYEQYF.

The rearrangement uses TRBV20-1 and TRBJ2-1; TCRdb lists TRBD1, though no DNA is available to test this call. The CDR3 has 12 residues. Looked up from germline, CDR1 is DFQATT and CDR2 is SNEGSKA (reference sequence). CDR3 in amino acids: CSERGQADEQFF.

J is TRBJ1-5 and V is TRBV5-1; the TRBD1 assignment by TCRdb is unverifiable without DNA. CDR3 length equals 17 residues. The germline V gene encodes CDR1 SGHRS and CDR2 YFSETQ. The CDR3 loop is CAAPGTGDSRGNQPQHF.